This T cell receptor (beta chain) was retrieved from a study of blood T cell repertoires in COVID-19. Here immunoSEQ multiplex PCR was the method, and the copy in TCRdb shows in-frame clones only, minus some. The data contain 150,000 to 200,000 clones, 88% of them singletons. The CDR3 is made up of 13 amino acids. V shed 5 bases, J shed 8 bases, and the junction held 8 bases outside the gene matches. CDR1 SGHTA and CDR2 FQGNSA come from the germline V gene. The sample was PBMCs or T cells enriched from blood (not recorded which). The chain joins TRBV7-2 to TRBJ1-1, with TRBD1 matching 7 bases. This receptor was taken from a woman aged 18-29 years who had recovered from COVID-19. The CDR3 sequence: CASSPSGQFEAFF. CDR3 sequence (DNA): TGTGCCAGCAGCCCGTCGGGACAGTTCGAAGCTTTCTTT. The full variable domain, rest sourced from reference TRBV7-2 and TRBJ1-1, is GAGVSQSPSNKVTEKGKDVELRCDPISGHTALYWYRQSLGQGLEFLIYFQGNSAPDKSGLPSDRFSAERTGGSVSTLTIQRTQQEDSAVYLCASSPSGQFEAFFGQGTRLTVV.